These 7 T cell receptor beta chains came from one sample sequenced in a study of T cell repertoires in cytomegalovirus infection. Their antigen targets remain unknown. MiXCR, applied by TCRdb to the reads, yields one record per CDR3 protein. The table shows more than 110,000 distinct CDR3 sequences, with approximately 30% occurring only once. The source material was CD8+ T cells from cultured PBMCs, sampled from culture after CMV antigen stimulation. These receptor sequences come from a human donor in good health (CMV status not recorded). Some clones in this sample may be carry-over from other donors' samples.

Here the CDR3 DNA reads TGCGCCAGCAGCTTGACAGCCCCCTACGAGCAGTACTTC. It yields the protein CASSLTAPYEQYF. The rearrangement joins TRBV5-1 to TRBJ2-7; D gene unclear. Deletions cut 1 base from V and 2 bases from J, with 7 bases between. CDR1 is SGHRS and CDR2 is YFSETQ in the germline V gene. The CDR3 runs to 13 residues.

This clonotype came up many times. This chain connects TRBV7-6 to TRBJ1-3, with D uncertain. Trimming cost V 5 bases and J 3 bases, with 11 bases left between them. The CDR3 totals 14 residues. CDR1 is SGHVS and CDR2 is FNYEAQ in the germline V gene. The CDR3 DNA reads TGTGCCAGCAGCCGTGAGACCTATGGAAACACCATATATTTT. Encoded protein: CASSRETYGNTIYF.

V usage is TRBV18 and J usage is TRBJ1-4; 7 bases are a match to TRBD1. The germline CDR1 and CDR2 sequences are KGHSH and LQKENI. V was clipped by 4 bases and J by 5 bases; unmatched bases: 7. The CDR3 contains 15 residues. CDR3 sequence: CASSRRTGMNEKLFF. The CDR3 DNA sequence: TGTGCCAGCTCACGCCGGACAGGAATGAATGAAAAACTGTTTTTT.

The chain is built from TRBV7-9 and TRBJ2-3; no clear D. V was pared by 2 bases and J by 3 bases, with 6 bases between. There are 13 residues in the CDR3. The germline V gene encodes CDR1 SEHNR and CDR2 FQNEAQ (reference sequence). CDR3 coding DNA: TGTGCCAGCAGCTTAACCTATACAGATACGCAGTATTTT. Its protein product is CASSLTYTDTQYF.

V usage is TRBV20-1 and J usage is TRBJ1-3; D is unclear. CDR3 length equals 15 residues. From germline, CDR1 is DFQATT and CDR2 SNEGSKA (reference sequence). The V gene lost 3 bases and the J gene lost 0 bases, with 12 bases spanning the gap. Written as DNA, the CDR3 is TGCAGTGCTAGGATTAACGTTGGCTCTGGAAACACCATATATTTT. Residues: CSARINVGSGNTIYF.

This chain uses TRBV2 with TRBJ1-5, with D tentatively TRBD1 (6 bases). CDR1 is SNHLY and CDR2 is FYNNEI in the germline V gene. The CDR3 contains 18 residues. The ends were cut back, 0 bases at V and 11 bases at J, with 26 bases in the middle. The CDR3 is CASSEALAGTPANRAQHF. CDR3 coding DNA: TGTGCCAGCAGTGAAGCTCTAGCCGGGACACCCGCGAATCGGGCCCAGCATTTT.

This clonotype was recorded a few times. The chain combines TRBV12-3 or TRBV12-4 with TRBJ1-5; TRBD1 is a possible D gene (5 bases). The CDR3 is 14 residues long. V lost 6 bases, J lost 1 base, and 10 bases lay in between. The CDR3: CASRKDSSNQPQHF. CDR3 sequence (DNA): TGTGCCAGCAGAAAAGACAGCAGCAATCAGCCCCAGCATTTT.